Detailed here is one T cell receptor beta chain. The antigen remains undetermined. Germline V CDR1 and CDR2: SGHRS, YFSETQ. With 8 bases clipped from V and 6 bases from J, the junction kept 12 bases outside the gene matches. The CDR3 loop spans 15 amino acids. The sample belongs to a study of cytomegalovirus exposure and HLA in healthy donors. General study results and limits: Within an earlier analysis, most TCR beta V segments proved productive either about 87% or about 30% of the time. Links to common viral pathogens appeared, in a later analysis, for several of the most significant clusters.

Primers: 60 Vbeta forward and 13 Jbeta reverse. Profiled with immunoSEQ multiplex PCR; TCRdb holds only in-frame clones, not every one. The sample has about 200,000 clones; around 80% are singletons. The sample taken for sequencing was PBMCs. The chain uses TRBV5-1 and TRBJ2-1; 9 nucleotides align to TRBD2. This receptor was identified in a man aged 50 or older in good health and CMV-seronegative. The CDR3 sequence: CASKPGLASANEQFF. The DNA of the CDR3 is TGCGCCAGTAAACCCGGACTAGCGTCTGCCAATGAGCAGTTCTTC.